This T cell receptor (beta chain) was found in a study of T-cell reconstitution after alpha-beta-depleted transplantation in children. Overall study findings and caveats: Reportedly, alpha-beta T cells present about two months post-transplant originated from several hundred expanded clones of graft origin. The authors attributed T-cell counts and diversity one year after transplant mostly to newly produced T cells. Surviving recipient cells, namely T cells and thymic progenitors, were the source of high day-60 TCRbeta diversity in some patients.

Details on this clonotype: Its antigen is still unknown.

TCRbeta library preparation incorporated unique molecular identifiers. Using its own MiXCR run on the PCR reads, TCRdb lists one record per CDR3 protein. The sample includes around 960,000 distinct CDR3 sequences, roughly 29% of them seen just once. Germline V gene data show CDR1 as SEHNR and CDR2 as FQNEAQ (reference sequence). V lost 2 bases to trimming and J lost 5 bases, with 6 bases between them. The CDR3 is made up of 12 amino acids. The J gene is TRBJ2-5, the V gene TRBV7-9; D not resolved. The clonotype originates from a boy in the first two years of life who had a stem cell transplant for SCID, so the T cells may come from the graft donor. Source: PBMCs, mostly from graft donor cells, taken 360 days after TCRalphabeta/CD19-depleted stem cell transplant. The CDR3 DNA is TGTGCCAGCAGCTTAAGGTTTGAGACCCAGTACTTC. Protein: CASSLRFETQYF.